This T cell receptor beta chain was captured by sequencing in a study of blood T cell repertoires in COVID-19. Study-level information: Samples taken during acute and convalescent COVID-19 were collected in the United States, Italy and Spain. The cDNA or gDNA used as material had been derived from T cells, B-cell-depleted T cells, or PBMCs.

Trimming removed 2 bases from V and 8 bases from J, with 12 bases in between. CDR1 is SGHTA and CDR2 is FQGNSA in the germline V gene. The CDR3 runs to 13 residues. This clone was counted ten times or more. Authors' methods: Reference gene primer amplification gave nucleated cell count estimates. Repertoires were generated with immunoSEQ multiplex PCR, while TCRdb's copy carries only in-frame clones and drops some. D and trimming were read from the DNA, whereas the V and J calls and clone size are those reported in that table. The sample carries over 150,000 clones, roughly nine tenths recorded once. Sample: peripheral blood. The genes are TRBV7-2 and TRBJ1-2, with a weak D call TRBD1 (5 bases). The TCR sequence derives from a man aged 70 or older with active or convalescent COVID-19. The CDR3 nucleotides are TGTGCCAGCAGCTTATGGTCAGGGAACGGCTACACCTTC. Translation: CASSLWSGNGYTF.